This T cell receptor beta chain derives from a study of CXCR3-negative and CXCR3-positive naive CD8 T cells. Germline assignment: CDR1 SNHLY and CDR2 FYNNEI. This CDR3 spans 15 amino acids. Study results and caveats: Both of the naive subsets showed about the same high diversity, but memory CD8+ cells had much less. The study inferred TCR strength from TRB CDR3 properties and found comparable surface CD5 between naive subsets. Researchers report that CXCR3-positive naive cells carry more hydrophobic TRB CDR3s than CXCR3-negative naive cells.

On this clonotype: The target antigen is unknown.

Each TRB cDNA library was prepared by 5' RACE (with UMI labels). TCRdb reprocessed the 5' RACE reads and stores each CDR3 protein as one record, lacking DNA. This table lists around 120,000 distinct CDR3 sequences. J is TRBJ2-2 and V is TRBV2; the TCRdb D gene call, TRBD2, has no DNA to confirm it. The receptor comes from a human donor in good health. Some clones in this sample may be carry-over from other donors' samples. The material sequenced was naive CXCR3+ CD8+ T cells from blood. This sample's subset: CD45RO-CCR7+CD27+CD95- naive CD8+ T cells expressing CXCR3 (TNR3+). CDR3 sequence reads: CASRTPREGTGELFF.